Detailed here is one T cell receptor beta chain. Antigen specificity is unknown. TCRdb's table, derived via immunoSEQ multiplex PCR, lists solely in-frame clones and lacks some. The sample consists of more than 80,000 clones, roughly nine tenths of them appearing once. CDR1 is SGHAT, CDR2 FQNNGV, per germline. The CDR3 has 18 residues. V trimming: 5 bases; J trimming: 2 bases; junction bases outside the gene matches: 15. The sample belongs to a study of T cell responses to AZD1222 COVID-19 vaccine. The study, taken as a whole, reports: The repertoires were collected only after the peak T cell response.

Here the sequenced sample was peripheral blood, taken 28 days after the second AZD1222 dose. The TCR was taken from an adult who received the AZD1222 COVID-19 vaccine. The J gene is TRBJ2-3, the V gene TRBV11-2; TRBD2 aligns across 8 bases. The DNA for the CDR3 is TGTGCCAGCAGCCAGGGGCTAGCGGGCTTCAGGCCCACAGATACGCAGTATTTT. Amino acid sequence: CASSQGLAGFRPTDTQYF.